This TCR beta chain was obtained from a study of T cell changes during pregnancy in multiple sclerosis. Generated by immunoSEQ multiplex PCR, the TCRdb table keeps only in-frame clones and is missing some. Among roughly 100,000 clones listed, 91% were seen once. This CDR3 is built from 14 residues. The junction had 5 bases not matched to a gene; V was cut back by 4 bases and J by 0 bases. The V gene's germline CDR1 is SQVTM and CDR2 ANQGSEA. The receptor comes from a female donor with multiple sclerosis, enrolled in a pregnancy study. The sample was peripheral blood, taken after pregnancy. V is TRBV29-1 and J is TRBJ2-7; 8 bases map to TRBD1. The CDR3 nucleotides read TGCAGCGTTGTTGGGGACAGGAGCTCCTACGAGCAGTACTTC. Translated, it gives CSVVGDRSSYEQYF.